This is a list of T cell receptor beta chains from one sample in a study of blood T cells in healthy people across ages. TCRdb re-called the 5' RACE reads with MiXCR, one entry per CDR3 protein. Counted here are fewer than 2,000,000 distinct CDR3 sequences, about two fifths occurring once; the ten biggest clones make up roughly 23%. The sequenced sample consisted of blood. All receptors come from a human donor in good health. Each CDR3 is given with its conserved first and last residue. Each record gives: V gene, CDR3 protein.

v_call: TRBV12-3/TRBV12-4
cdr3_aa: CASSFLNGGEQFF

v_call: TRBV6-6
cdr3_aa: CASRVWTGGYEQYF

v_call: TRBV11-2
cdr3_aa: CASSSRDSDNEQFF

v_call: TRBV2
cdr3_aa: CASSEKTGGDQPQHF

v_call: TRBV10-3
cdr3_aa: CAISEIGGMDGYTF

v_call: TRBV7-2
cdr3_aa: CASSYRESNQPQHF

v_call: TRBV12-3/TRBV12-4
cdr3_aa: CASSLGQGADDEQYF

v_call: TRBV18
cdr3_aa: CASSPGKGFYEQYF

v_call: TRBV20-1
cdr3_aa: CSAGGTFPGAQYF

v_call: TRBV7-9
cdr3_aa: CASSPERELNTEAFF

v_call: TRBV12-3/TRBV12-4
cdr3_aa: CASSFGGTTEAFF

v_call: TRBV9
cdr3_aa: CASSVGLGDERYF

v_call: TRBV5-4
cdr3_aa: CASSFNRRESYTF

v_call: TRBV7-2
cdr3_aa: CASSLLIDNYGYTF

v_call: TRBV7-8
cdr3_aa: CASSHSSPSGGPNNEQFF

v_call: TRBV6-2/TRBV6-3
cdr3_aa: CASRTTGGRGEKLFF

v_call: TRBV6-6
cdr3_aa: CASSPLINEQYF

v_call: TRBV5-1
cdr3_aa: CVSSQGQLNTGELFF

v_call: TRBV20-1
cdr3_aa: CSVSEDSSTDTQYF

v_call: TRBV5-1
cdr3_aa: CASNTDRGAEQFF

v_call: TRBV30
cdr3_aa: CAWSVFRGQRGYEQYF

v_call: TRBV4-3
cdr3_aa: CASSQTGLAGAVGMSDTQYF

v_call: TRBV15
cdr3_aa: CATSRDRAGVPKNIQYF

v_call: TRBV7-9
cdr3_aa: CASSPRGADEQFF

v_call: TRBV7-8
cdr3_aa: CASSFGTDSPLHF

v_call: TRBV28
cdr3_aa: CASTPSGGTYEQYF

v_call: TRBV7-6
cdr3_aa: CASSLNGHTQYF

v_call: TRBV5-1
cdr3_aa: CASRVDSRAEQFF

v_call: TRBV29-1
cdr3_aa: CSVGNRGQPQHF

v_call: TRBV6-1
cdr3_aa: CASSWQAGNEQFF

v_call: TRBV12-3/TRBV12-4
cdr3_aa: CASRFNPANQPQHF

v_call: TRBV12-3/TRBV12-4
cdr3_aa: CASSIRAPGYTF

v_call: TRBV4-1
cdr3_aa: CASKASGEGTQYF

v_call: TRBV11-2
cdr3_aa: CASSREGQGMETQYF

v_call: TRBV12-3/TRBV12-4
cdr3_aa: CASSLVGIQREQYF

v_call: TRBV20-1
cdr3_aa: CSASSLSYGYTF

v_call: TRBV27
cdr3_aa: CASSMGGNEQFF

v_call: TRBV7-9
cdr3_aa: CASSFTASYEQYF

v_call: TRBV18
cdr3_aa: CASSPRGPRGYSEQFF

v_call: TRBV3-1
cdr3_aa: CASSQDLILAGGDEQYF

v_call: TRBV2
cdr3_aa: CASSALTTGTQGGYTF

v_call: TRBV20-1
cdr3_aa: CSAGGLAAFLGQYF

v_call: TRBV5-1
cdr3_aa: CASSLAWDSYEQYF

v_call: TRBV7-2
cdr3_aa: CASSLAGGSYNEQYF

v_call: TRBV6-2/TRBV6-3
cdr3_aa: CASSYNAGTEQFF

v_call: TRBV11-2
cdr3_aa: CASSPRRGQGQETQYF

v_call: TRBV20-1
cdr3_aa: CSARATGKSYEQYF

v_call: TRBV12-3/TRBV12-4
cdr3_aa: CASSQQGSRTEAFF

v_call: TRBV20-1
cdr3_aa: CSAVEGAAGQPQHF

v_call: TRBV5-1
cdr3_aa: CASSFSGGRPDTQYF

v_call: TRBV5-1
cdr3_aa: CASSLARFDGAYGYTF

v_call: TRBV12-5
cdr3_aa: CASGTGGHGPNNYGYTF